This T cell receptor beta chain appears in the sequencing data of a study of blood T cell repertoires in COVID-19. Assignments of participants to cohorts depended upon their own reported clinical history. Using immunoSEQ multiplex PCR, the repertoire was profiled, and TCRdb retains in-frame clones only, with some absent. Counted here are some 420,000 clones, approximately 90% occurring once; the ten biggest clones make up roughly 1.1%. The sample was PBMCs or T cells enriched from blood (not recorded which). The TCR comes from a man younger than 45 who had recovered from COVID-19.

The CDR3 DNA follows: TGTGCCAGCAGCCCCCTGGCGGGGGCCGAATATAATTCACCCCTCCACTTT. This encodes CASSPLAGAEYNSPLHF. The chain couples TRBV3-1 (or the pseudogene TRBV3-2) to TRBJ1-6; the D gene is possibly TRBD1 (6 bases). This CDR3 has 17 amino acids. Germline CDR1 reads LGHDT; CDR2 reads YNNKEL (reference sequence). The V end was cut by 4 bases, the J end by 4 bases, with 17 bases between.